This is a list of T cell receptor beta chains from one sample in a study of T cell repertoires in cytomegalovirus infection. TCRdb used MiXCR to reprocess the reads, holding one entry per CDR3 protein. The sample contains more than 140,000 distinct CDR3 sequences, about 6% of which appear only once. The source material was PBMCs. Every receptor here comes from a human donor in good health (CMV status not recorded). Some clones in this sample may be carry-over from other donors' samples. Each CDR3 is given with its conserved first and last residue. D genes are given only for firm matches. Where a row states a size, it is once, few, many or the class of an expanded clone; other rows omit it.

V gene	J gene	clone size	D gene	CDR3 protein	CDR3 DNA
TRBV7-2	TRBJ1-1	many	-	CASSLARRKAFF	TGTGCCAGCAGCTTAGCACGTAGGAAAGCTTTCTTT
TRBV20-1	TRBJ2-5	-	-	CSAHGEVKQETQYF	TGCAGTGCCCACGGTGAAGTGAAACAAGAGACCCAGTACTTC
TRBV7-2	TRBJ2-3	many	-	CASSLGPGNTDTQYF	TGTGCCAGCAGCTTAGGTCCCGGGAACACAGATACGCAGTATTTT
TRBV6-2/TRBV6-3	TRBJ2-1	-	-	CASTYLRSPATEQFF	TGTGCCAGCACCTACCTGAGGTCTCCGGCAACCGAGCAGTTCTTC
TRBV10-3	TRBJ1-2	many	-	CAISENTAYSYYGYTF	TGTGCCATCAGTGAGAATACGGCATATAGCTATTATGGCTACACCTTC
TRBV5-5	TRBJ1-6	many	-	CASSRFGYSYNSPLHF	TGTGCCAGCAGCCGCTTCGGGTACTCCTATAATTCACCCCTCCACTTT
TRBV29-1	TRBJ2-3	-	TRBD1	CSVEGQARTDTQYF	TGCAGCGTTGAGGGACAGGCCCGCACAGATACGCAGTATTTT
TRBV7-2	TRBJ1-5	many	TRBD1	CASSSGGQKNQPQHF	TGTGCCAGCAGCTCCGGGGGACAGAAGAATCAGCCCCAGCATTTT
TRBV7-9	TRBJ2-1	many	TRBD1	CASSPGTGAYNEQFF	TGTGCCAGCAGCCCTGGGACAGGGGCCTACAATGAGCAGTTCTTC
TRBV2	TRBJ1-1	many	TRBD1	CASSDAFRDRGKEAFF	TGTGCCAGCAGTGACGCCTTTCGGGACAGGGGAAAGGAAGCTTTCTTT
TRBV7-2	TRBJ1-2	many	-	CASSNSRPYGYTF	TGTGCCAGCAGCAACTCGAGGCCCTATGGCTACACCTTC
TRBV20-1	TRBJ2-7	few	TRBD2	CSAREPLASGVEQYF	TGCAGTGCTAGAGAACCCCTGGCTAGCGGGGTCGAGCAGTACTTC
TRBV7-3	TRBJ2-3	many	TRBD2	CASSLGAGGPDTQYF	TGTGCCAGCAGCTTAGGAGCGGGGGGGCCAGATACGCAGTATTTT
TRBV20-1	TRBJ2-1	many	-	CSAYSPLWGSSYNEQFF	TGCAGTGCCTATTCTCCCCTCTGGGGGAGCTCCTACAATGAGCAGTTCTTC
TRBV29-1	TRBJ1-4	few	-	CSAGPIKGEKLFF	TGCAGCGCCGGTCCGATTAAAGGGGAAAAACTGTTTTTT
TRBV2	TRBJ2-1	few	TRBD2	CASTGGGYNEQFF	TGTGCCAGCACGGGGGGGGGCTACAATGAGCAGTTCTTC
TRBV7-9	TRBJ2-3	many	TRBD1	CASSGRTGSADTQYF	TGTGCCAGCAGCGGCCGGACAGGGTCGGCAGATACGCAGTATTTT
TRBV19	TRBJ1-3	many	-	CASISTGGNTIYF	TGTGCCAGTATCTCAACGGGGGGAAACACCATATATTTT
TRBV7-2	TRBJ1-1	many	-	CASSLQTDGAEAFF	TGTGCCAGCAGCTTACAGACAGACGGCGCTGAAGCTTTCTTT
TRBV6-2/TRBV6-3	TRBJ2-5	many	-	CASSLTGAQGETQYF	TGTGCCAGCTCACTGACGGGGGCGCAGGGGGAGACCCAGTACTTC
TRBV6-2/TRBV6-3	TRBJ2-2	many	-	CASSLVDISNTGELFF	TGTGCCAGCAGTCTGGTGGACATCTCGAACACCGGGGAGCTGTTTTTT
TRBV7-3	TRBJ2-2	many	-	CASSSTLQGGELFF	TGTGCCAGCAGCTCCACTCTCCAGGGCGGGGAGCTGTTTTTT
TRBV30	TRBJ1-1	few	-	CAWSVWGGPGNTEAFF	TGTGCCTGGAGTGTATGGGGGGGGCCCGGGAACACTGAAGCTTTCTTT
TRBV7-9	TRBJ1-5	many	TRBD1	CASSLGQGLRNQPQHF	TGTGCCAGCAGCTTAGGACAGGGTCTGAGGAATCAGCCCCAGCATTTT
TRBV9	TRBJ1-4	-	-	CASSAPGGGLGEKLFF	TGTGCCAGCAGCGCTCCCGGCGGGGGCTTGGGTGAAAAACTGTTTTTT
TRBV24-1	TRBJ1-5	many	TRBD1	CATSDSRDRANSNQPQHF	TGTGCCACCAGTGATTCGCGCGACAGGGCCAATAGCAATCAGCCCCAGCATTTT
TRBV2	TRBJ1-5	many	-	CASGIGQGLNQPQHF	TGTGCCAGCGGGATTGGGCAGGGGCTAAATCAGCCCCAGCATTTT
TRBV10-2	TRBJ2-7	few	-	CASMTAYEQYF	TGCGCCAGCATGACTGCATACGAGCAGTACTTC
TRBV6-1	TRBJ1-4	many	-	CASSPTGTGIEKLFF	TGTGCCAGCAGCCCCACCGGGACCGGGATTGAAAAACTGTTTTTT
TRBV11-2	TRBJ2-7	few	TRBD1	CASSSLRDRFYEQYF	TGTGCCAGCAGCTCCCTGAGGGACAGGTTCTACGAGCAGTACTTC
TRBV5-1	TRBJ2-5	once	-	CASSPGGQETQYF	TGCGCCAGCAGTCCCGGGGGCCAGGAGACCCAGTACTTC
TRBV7-2	TRBJ2-5	many	-	CASSHTRTAKETQYF	TGTGCCAGCAGTCATACGCGGACAGCCAAAGAGACCCAGTACTTC
TRBV7-8	TRBJ1-4	many	TRBD1	CASSPRTGEREKLFF	TGTGCCAGCAGCCCCCGAACAGGGGAAAGGGAAAAACTGTTTTTT
TRBV5-1	TRBJ2-7	many	TRBD1	CASSSRPTGSSYEQYF	TGCGCCAGCAGCTCCCGGCCGACAGGGTCCTCATACGAGCAGTACTTC
TRBV7-2	TRBJ1-2	many	-	CASSLSGHLNYGYTF	TGTGCCAGCAGCTTATCGGGACACCTTAACTATGGCTACACCTTC
TRBV7-8	TRBJ2-1	many	-	CASSYRRDLPNNEQFF	TGTGCCAGCAGTTATCGACGGGACCTACCTAACAATGAGCAGTTCTTC
TRBV6-2/TRBV6-3	TRBJ2-7	-	-	CASLGPISYEQYF	TGTGCCAGCCTAGGGCCCATCTCCTACGAGCAGTACTTC
TRBV6-6	TRBJ1-6	many	TRBD1	CASRQNRGRRPPLHF	TGTGCCAGCAGACAAAACAGGGGGCGGCGGCCACCCCTCCACTTT
TRBV7-2	TRBJ2-3	few	TRBD2	CASSLEAGGMRTQYF	TGTGCCAGCAGCTTAGAAGCGGGGGGGATGAGGACGCAGTATTTT
TRBV12-3/TRBV12-4	TRBJ1-6	-	-	CASIDSGGNSPLHF	TGTGCCAGCATCGACAGCGGTGGTAATTCACCCCTCCACTTT
TRBV6-4	TRBJ2-3	-	-	CASSRDLTDTQYF	TGTGCCAGCAGTCGGGACCTCACAGATACGCAGTATTTT
TRBV20-1	TRBJ2-7	-	-	CSAREGPYEQYF	TGCAGTGCTAGAGAGGGACCGTACGAGCAGTACTTC
TRBV30	TRBJ2-3	-	-	CAWARDIHTDTQYF	TGTGCCTGGGCGCGGGACATCCACACAGATACGCAGTATTTT
TRBV3-1	TRBJ2-3	many	TRBD2	CASSLAGLAGGPEDTQYF	TGTGCCAGCAGCCTAGCTGGACTAGCGGGGGGGCCGGAAGATACGCAGTATTTT
TRBV6-2/TRBV6-3	TRBJ2-1	few	-	CASSYFPSYNEQFF	TGTGCCAGCAGTTACTTTCCCTCCTACAATGAGCAGTTCTTC
TRBV7-2	TRBJ2-1	few	-	CASSFYQGKYNEQFF	TGTGCCAGCAGCTTTTATCAGGGGAAATACAATGAGCAGTTCTTC
TRBV20-1	TRBJ2-1	-	TRBD2	CSASGGANEQFF	TGCAGTGCTAGCGGGGGGGCCAATGAGCAGTTCTTC
TRBV7-2	TRBJ1-2	many	-	CASSLDSGVNNYGYTF	TGTGCCAGCAGCTTAGATTCAGGGGTCAACAACTATGGCTACACCTTC
TRBV7-3	TRBJ1-1	many	-	CASSRAGGNTEAFF	TGTGCCAGCAGCCGAGCTGGGGGGAACACTGAAGCTTTCTTT
TRBV19	TRBJ2-1	-	TRBD2	CASSMGLAGEEQFF	TGTGCCAGTAGTATGGGACTAGCGGGGGAGGAGCAGTTCTTC
TRBV7-2	TRBJ2-2	many	-	CASSFEGPATGELFF	TGTGCCAGCAGCTTTGAGGGGCCGGCGACCGGGGAGCTGTTTTTT
TRBV20-1	TRBJ2-2	few	-	CSGRARGRDTGELFF	TGCAGTGGACGGGCCCGGGGGCGGGACACCGGGGAGCTGTTTTTT